This T cell receptor (beta chain) was sequenced in a study of blood T cell repertoires in COVID-19. Across the study: T cells, B-cell-depleted T cells, or PBMCs supplied cDNA or gDNA.

This clone was observed a handful of times. Sequencing was performed with immunoSEQ multiplex PCR; in TCRdb, only in-frame clones are kept and a portion is missing. The data contain 45,000 or so clones, 85% to 90% of them seen just once; the ten biggest clones take up roughly 3.7%. The germline V gene encodes CDR1 LNHDA and CDR2 SQIVND (reference sequence). V lost 4 bases and J lost 8; bases outside the gene matches: 6. The CDR3 length is 15 residues. The chain employs TRBV19 and TRBJ2-1, with TRBD2 matching over 12 bases. This sequence was found in a man aged 40-55 years with COVID-19, enrolled during active disease. Sequenced: peripheral blood. The CDR3: CASSTARTSGDEQFF. In DNA, the CDR3 is TGTGCCAGTAGTACGGCTCGGACTAGCGGGGATGAGCAGTTCTTC.